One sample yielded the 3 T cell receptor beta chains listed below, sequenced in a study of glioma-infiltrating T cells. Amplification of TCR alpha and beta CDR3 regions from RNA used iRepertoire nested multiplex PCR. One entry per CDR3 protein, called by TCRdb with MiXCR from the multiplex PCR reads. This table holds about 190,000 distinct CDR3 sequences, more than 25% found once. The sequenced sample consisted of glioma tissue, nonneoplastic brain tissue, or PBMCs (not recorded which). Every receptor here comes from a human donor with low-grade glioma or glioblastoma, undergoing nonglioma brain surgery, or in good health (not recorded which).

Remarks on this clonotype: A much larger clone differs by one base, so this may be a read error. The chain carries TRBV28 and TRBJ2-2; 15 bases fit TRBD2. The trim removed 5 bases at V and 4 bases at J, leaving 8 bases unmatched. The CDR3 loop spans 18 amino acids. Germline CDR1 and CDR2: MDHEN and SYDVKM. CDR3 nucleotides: TGTGCCAGCAGTAATTTAGGACTAGCGGGAGGGCCCACCGGGGAGCTGTTTTTT. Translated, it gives CASSNLGLAGGPTGELFF.

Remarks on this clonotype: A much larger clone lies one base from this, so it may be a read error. CDR3 DNA: TGTGCCATCAGAGAGACAGAGGGAGTGGAGACCCAGTACTTC. This sequence encodes CAIRETEGVETQYF. The chain combines TRBV10-3 with TRBJ2-5; D might be TRBD1 or TRBD2, each matching 5 bases. The germline V gene has CDR1 ENHRY and CDR2 SYGVKD. V lost 6 bases and J 5 bases, leaving 16 bases between the germline ends. The CDR3 runs 14 residues.

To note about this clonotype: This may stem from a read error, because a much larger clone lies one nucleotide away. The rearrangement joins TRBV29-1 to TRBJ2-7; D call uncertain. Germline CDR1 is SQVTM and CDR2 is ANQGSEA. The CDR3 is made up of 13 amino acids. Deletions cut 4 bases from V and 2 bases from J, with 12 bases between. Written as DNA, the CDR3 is TGCAGCGTTGTAAGGTACCTTGCCTACGAGCAGTACTTC. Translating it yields CSVVRYLAYEQYF.